This TCR beta chain was profiled in a study of cytomegalovirus exposure and HLA in healthy donors. Overall study findings and caveats: Rarity characterized most TCR sequences, yet some public TCRs appeared in many donors. An analysis done earlier found most TCR beta V segments productive about 87% or about 30% of the time. It has been reported that TCR beta sequences accurately predicted the HLA-A and HLA-B alleles of most subjects. The likely origin of a cluster of highly shared sequence variants was a sequencing artifact.

The PCR used 60 Vbeta and 13 Jbeta primers. TCRdb keeps only in-frame clones here, not all; method: immunoSEQ multiplex PCR. The sample lists 100,000 to 150,000 clones; roughly four fifths were seen once. The V and J ends lost 0 bases and 0 bases respectively, with 13 bases between them. Germline lookup yields CDR1 SGHRS and CDR2 YFSETQ. This CDR3 is built from 16 residues. Details on this clone: Its antigen is not identified.

Sample: PBMCs. The chain employs TRBV5-1 and TRBJ2-7, with a weak D call TRBD2 (6 bases). The source is a woman between 50 and 59 years old in good health and CMV-seropositive. The CDR3 here is CASSLVGGASSYEQYF. The CDR3 DNA sequence: TGCGCCAGCAGCTTGGTCGGCGGGGCAAGCTCCTACGAGCAGTACTTC.